These 21 T cell receptor beta chains were sequenced from one sample in a study of CD8 T cells in ankylosing spondylitis (dated by TCRdb to the late 2010s). The receptor library was made with 5' RACE. The sequencer listed for this sample is Illumina HiSeq 2500. TCRdb trimmed the raw reads at Q25, called clones with MiXCR and kept productive beta chains. Identical CDR3 proteins give one entry, which carries the most common genes and DNA. The sample table records roughly 68,000 distinct CDR3 sequences; around 6.4% of these occur just once. The ten largest clones add up to around 5.3% of the sample. The sample taken for sequencing was synovial fluid, either unsorted or a sorted T cell fraction (not recorded which). These TCRs come from a male donor with ankylosing spondylitis.

In its sample, this clonotype was seen many times. J is TRBJ2-4 and V is TRBV9, with 10 bases fitting TRBD2. CDR1 and CDR2 from the germline V gene are SGDLS and YYNGEE. V was pared by 3 bases and J by 7 bases, with 10 bases of the junction left unmatched. This CDR3 is 16 amino acids long. The CDR3, as DNA: TGTGCCAGCAGCGGCGTGTCGAGCGGGAGGGATAACATTCAGTACTTC. Residues: CASSGVSSGRDNIQYF.

This sequence joins TRBV15 and TRBJ2-7; 11 nucleotides match TRBD2. The CDR3 extends over 17 amino acids. V dropped 3 bases and J dropped 0; count of bases not matched to a gene: 7. CDR1 LNHNV and CDR2 YYDKDF come from the germline V gene (reference sequence). As DNA, the CDR3 is TGTGCCACCAGCAGGGGTAATAGCGGGAGGGGCTCCTACGAGCAGTACTTC. Encoded protein: CATSRGNSGRGSYEQYF.

The chain employs TRBV15 and TRBJ2-1; 8 bases are shared with TRBD2. The CDR3 is 17 amino acids. Looked up from germline, CDR1 is LNHNV and CDR2 is YYDKDF (reference sequence). J lost 0 bases, V lost 5 bases, and 9 bases had no gene match. The CDR3 DNA is TGTGCCACCAGCGGTAGCGGGGCGGGACTCTCCTACAATGAGCAGTTCTTC. Protein: CATSGSGAGLSYNEQFF. The variable domain in full, completed from reference TRBV15 and TRBJ2-1, reads DAMVIQNPRYQVTQFGKPVTLSCSQTLNHNVMYWYQQKSSQAPKLLFHYYDKDFNNEADTPDNFQSRRPNTSFCFLDIRSPGLGDTAMYLCATSGSGAGLSYNEQFFGPGTRLTVL.

This clonotype was observed at least ten times. The chain employs TRBV20-1 and TRBJ1-5; D is unclear. CDR3 length: 13 amino acids. The V end lost 3 bases, the J end lost 3 bases, and 9 bases lay between the germline ends. From germline, CDR1 is DFQATT and CDR2 SNEGSKA (reference sequence). For the CDR3, the DNA is TGCAGTGCTAGCGGAGGCTACAATCAGCCCCAGCATTTT. Amino acids: CSASGGYNQPQHF.

This clonotype was picked up many times. This CDR3 is CASSLGQTGELFF. In DNA form, the CDR3 reads TGCGCCAGCAGCTTGGGACAGACCGGGGAGCTGTTTTTT. The V call is TRBV5-1, the J call TRBJ2-2; tentative D call: TRBD1 (5 bases). In germline, CDR1 is SGHRS, CDR2 YFSETQ. CDR3 length: 13 residues. V was clipped by 0 bases and J by 5 bases, with 5 bases between them. The whole variable domain, filled in from reference TRBV5-1 and TRBJ2-2, reads KAGVTQTPRYLIKTRGQQVTLSCSPISGHRSVSWYQQTPGQGLQFLFEYFSETQRNKGNFPGRFSGRQFSNSRSEMNVSTLELGDSALYLCASSLGQTGELFFGEGSRLTVL.

This clonotype was recorded at least ten times. The rearrangement uses TRBV7-2 and TRBJ2-7; 9 bases fit TRBD2. CDR3 length: 15 amino acids. Germline assignment: CDR1 SGHTA and CDR2 FQGNSA. The V gene end was trimmed by 5 bases and the J gene end by 4 bases; junction bases not matched to a gene: 9. The CDR3 region has the DNA TGTGCCAGCAGCATCTATAGCGGGAGCGGGTACGAGCAGTACTTC. This codes for CASSIYSGSGYEQYF.

A few counts support this clonotype. The chain has TRBV6-2 or TRBV6-3 and TRBJ2-7, with D unresolved. There are 12 residues in the CDR3. Germline-derived CDR1 and CDR2 are MNHEY and SVGEGT. V lost 4 bases, J lost 9 bases, and 13 bases lay in between. The CDR3 is CASSSDPERQYF. DNA for the CDR3: TGTGCCAGCAGTTCTGACCCGGAGCGGCAGTACTTC.

This clonotype has at least ten counts. The chain combines TRBV2 with TRBJ1-1; 9 positions match TRBD1. V shed 8 bases, J shed 4 bases, and the junction held 8 bases outside the gene matches. CDR1 and CDR2 (germline): SNHLY, FYNNEI. This CDR3 contains 14 residues. CDR3 sequence: CASVGTGRITEAFF. The CDR3 nucleotides read TGTGCCAGCGTTGGGACAGGGAGGATCACTGAAGCTTTCTTT.

Ten or more counts support this clonotype. The genes are TRBV7-9 and TRBJ2-7; D is undetermined. Germline V gene sequence: CDR1 SEHNR, CDR2 FQNEAQ (reference sequence). Trimming pared 1 base from V and 6 bases from J, leaving 13 bases between. The CDR3 has 14 amino acids. CDR3 sequence reads: CASSLDLGMVEQYF. The CDR3 nucleotides read TGTGCCAGCAGCTTAGATTTGGGGATGGTCGAGCAGTACTTC.

This clonotype appeared many times. V gene TRBV2 combines with J gene TRBJ2-1; weak D call: TRBD1 (6 bases). V was clipped by 10 bases and J by 10 bases, with 26 bases between them. Germline values: CDR1 SNHLY, CDR2 FYNNEI. The CDR3 has 15 amino acids. The CDR3 coding sequence is TGTGCCACCCTCCTCACACAGGGCCTTCGCCCGGAGCAGTTCTTC. Amino acids: CATLLTQGLRPEQFF. The full variable domain, its missing parts supplied by reference TRBV2 and TRBJ2-1, is EPEVTQTPSHQVTQMGQEVILRCVPISNHLYFYWYRQILGQKVEFLVSFYNNEISEKSEIFDDQFSVERPDGSNFTLKIRSTKLEDSAMYFCATLLTQGLRPEQFFGPGTRLTVL.

A few counts support this clonotype. The chain joins TRBV20-1 to TRBJ2-1; 7 nucleotides match TRBD1. The CDR3 is 15 residues long. Looked up from germline, CDR1 is DFQATT and CDR2 is SNEGSKA (reference sequence). Trimming at V came to 3 bases and at J to 9 bases, leaving 14 bases not matched to a gene. As DNA, the CDR3 is TGCAGTGCTAGTGTCGAGAGGGGGCAATTTGGTGAGCAGTTCTTC. This codes for CSASVERGQFGEQFF.

This chain joins TRBV12-3 or TRBV12-4 and TRBJ2-7; D unresolved. V was shortened by 3 bases and J by 2 bases, with 5 bases between the two germline ends. The CDR3 sequence is 12 residues long. For the CDR3, the DNA is TGTGCCAGCAGTTTCTATCCCTACGAGCAGTACTTC. Its protein is CASSFYPYEQYF.

By share, this clonotype ranks as medium-sized. The chain has TRBV20-1 and TRBJ2-1, with D tentatively TRBD1 (5 bases). This CDR3 comprises 14 residues. Germline CDR1 and CDR2: DFQATT and SNEGSKA (reference sequence). The V end lost 7 bases, the J end lost 0 bases, and 13 bases lay between the germline ends. The CDR3 protein is CSGEQASSYNEQFF. In nucleotides, the CDR3 is TGCAGTGGGGAACAGGCAAGCTCCTACAATGAGCAGTTCTTC.

This clonotype has more than one count but fewer than ten. The gene calls are TRBV10-2 and TRBJ2-2; the D call may be TRBD1 or TRBD2 (5 bases each). CDR3 length: 17 residues. V was pared by 4 bases and J by 2 bases, with 17 bases between. Germline CDR1 and CDR2: WSHSY and SAAADI. CDR3 protein: CASSVSSGRRNTGELFF. DNA of the CDR3: TGCGCCAGCAGTGTTTCGTCGGGACGGCGTAACACCGGGGAGCTGTTTTTT.

This clonotype showed up just a few times. The CDR3 DNA reads TGTGCCAGCAGCTCCCGCGCCCGGGCGGGAGTAACAGATACGCAGTATTTT. This encodes CASSSRARAGVTDTQYF. This sequence joins TRBV13 and TRBJ2-3; 7 bases map to TRBD2. The CDR3 totals 17 residues. Germline CDR1 and CDR2: PRHDT and FYEKMQ (reference sequence). Unmatched junction bases numbered 13, after V lost 4 bases and J lost 3 bases.

This clonotype is judged medium-sized (0.01 to 0.1%). The gene calls are TRBV18 and TRBJ2-2, with D hard to call. CDR3 length equals 12 residues. Trimming removed 2 bases from V and 7 bases from J, with 5 bases in between. Germline CDR1 reads KGHSH; CDR2 reads LQKENI. This chain's CDR3 is CASSPGDGELFF. The DNA of the CDR3 is TGTGCCAGCTCACCAGGGGACGGGGAGCTGTTTTTT.

This clonotype was observed at least ten times. The V gene is TRBV28, the J gene TRBJ1-1; D is unclear. The germline gives CDR1 MDHEN, CDR2 SYDVKM. CDR3 length: 14 residues. Trimming cost V 6 bases and J 0 bases, with 11 bases left between them. In nucleotides, the CDR3 is TGTGCCAGCAGCTTTTACGGCATGAACACTGAAGCTTTCTTT. This sequence encodes CASSFYGMNTEAFF.

The sample holds many counts of this clonotype. The chain carries TRBV20-1 and TRBJ2-7; TRBD2 aligns across 7 bases. This CDR3 is built from 14 residues. CDR1 is DFQATT, CDR2 SNEGSKA, per germline (reference sequence). V lost 3 bases to trimming and J lost 5 bases; unmatched junction nucleotides: 10. As DNA, the CDR3 is TGCAGTGCTAGGGGGAGGGCCGGATGGAACGAGCAGTACTTC. It translates to CSARGRAGWNEQYF.

This clonotype was seen ten or more times. This sequence joins TRBV7-8 and TRBJ2-7, with 8 bases fitting TRBD1. V lost 1 base, J lost 2 bases, and 4 bases stayed unmatched. This CDR3 has 15 amino acids. The germline gives CDR1 SGHVS, CDR2 FQNEAQ. DNA of the CDR3: TGTGCCAGCAGCTTAGACCCGACAGGGGCCTACGAGCAGTACTTC. Its translation is CASSLDPTGAYEQYF.

This clonotype was detected many times. The chain recombines TRBV12-3 or TRBV12-4 with TRBJ1-5; the D is unclear. The CDR3 spans 14 residues. Deletions cut 6 bases from V and 4 bases from J, with 13 bases between. CDR3 in DNA: TGTGCCAGCAGCCCAGGCTGGGGTAATCAGCCCCAGCATTTT. Encoded protein: CASSPGWGNQPQHF.

The chain couples TRBV6-5 to TRBJ2-5; the match to TRBD2 covers 9 bases. Trimming removed 1 base from V and 7 bases from J; junction bases left unmatched: 10. Germline V CDR1 and CDR2: MNHEY, SVGAGI. The CDR3 is made up of 16 amino acids. CDR3 amino acids: CASSYLIGSGSRTQYF. The CDR3 coding sequence is TGTGCCAGCAGTTACTTAATAGGTAGCGGGAGCCGGACCCAGTACTTC.